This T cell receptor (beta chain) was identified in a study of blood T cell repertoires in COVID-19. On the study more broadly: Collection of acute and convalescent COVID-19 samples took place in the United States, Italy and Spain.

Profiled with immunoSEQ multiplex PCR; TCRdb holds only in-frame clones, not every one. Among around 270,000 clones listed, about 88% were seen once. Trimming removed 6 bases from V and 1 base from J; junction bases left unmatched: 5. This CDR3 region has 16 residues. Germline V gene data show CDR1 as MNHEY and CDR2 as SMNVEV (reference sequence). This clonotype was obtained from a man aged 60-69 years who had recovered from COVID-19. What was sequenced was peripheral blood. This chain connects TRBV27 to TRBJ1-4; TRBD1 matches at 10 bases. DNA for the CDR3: TGTGCCAGCAGAAGACAGGGGGCTGGAACTAATGAAAAACTGTTTTTT. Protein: CASRRQGAGTNEKLFF.